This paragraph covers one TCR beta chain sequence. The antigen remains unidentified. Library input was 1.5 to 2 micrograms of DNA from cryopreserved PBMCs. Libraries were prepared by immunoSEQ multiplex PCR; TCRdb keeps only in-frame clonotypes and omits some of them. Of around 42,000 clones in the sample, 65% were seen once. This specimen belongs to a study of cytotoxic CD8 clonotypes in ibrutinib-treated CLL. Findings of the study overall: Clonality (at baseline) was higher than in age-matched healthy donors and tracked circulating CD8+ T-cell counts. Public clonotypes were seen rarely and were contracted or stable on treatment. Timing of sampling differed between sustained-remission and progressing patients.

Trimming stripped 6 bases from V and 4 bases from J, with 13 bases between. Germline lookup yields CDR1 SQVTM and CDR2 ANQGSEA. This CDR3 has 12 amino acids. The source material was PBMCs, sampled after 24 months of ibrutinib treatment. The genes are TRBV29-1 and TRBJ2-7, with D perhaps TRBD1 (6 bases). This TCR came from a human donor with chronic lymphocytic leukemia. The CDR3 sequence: CSVPSQGYEQYF. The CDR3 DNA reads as TGCAGCGTCCCCTCACAGGGATACGAGCAGTACTTC.